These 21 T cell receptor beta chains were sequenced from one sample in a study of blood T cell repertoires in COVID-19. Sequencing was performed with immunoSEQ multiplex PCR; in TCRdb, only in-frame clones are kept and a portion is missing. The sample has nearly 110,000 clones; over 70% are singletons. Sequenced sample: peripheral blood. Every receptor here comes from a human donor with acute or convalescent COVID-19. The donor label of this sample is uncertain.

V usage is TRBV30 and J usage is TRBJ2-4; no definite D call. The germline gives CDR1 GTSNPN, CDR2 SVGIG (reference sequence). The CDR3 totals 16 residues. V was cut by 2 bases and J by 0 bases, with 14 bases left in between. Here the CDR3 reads CAWSSRSILAKNIQYF. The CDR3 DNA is TGTGCCTGGAGTAGTCGTAGCATACTAGCCAAAAACATTCAGTACTTC.

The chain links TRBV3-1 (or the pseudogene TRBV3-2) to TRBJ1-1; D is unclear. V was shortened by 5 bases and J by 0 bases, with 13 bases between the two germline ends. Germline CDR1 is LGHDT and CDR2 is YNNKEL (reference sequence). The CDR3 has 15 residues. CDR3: CASSATADMNTEAFF. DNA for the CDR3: TGTGCCAGCAGCGCGACGGCAGACATGAACACTGAAGCTTTCTTT.

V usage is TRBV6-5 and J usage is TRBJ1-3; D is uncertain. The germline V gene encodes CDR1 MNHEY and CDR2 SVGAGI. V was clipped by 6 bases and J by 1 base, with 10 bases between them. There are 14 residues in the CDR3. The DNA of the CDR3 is TGTGCCAGCAGCTCTCGAGTGTCTGGAAACACCATATATTTT. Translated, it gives CASSSRVSGNTIYF.

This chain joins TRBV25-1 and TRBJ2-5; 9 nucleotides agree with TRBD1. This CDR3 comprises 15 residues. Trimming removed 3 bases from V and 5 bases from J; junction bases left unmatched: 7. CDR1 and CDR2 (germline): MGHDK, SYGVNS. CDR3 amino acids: CASSDNRGRQETQYF. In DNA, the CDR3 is TGTGCCAGCAGTGATAACAGGGGGCGTCAGGAGACCCAGTACTTC.

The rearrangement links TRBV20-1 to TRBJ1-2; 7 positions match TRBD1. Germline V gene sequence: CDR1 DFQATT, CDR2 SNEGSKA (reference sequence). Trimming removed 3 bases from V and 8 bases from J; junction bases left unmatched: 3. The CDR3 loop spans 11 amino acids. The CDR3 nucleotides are TGCAGTGCTAGGGGGGGACAGGGCTACACCTTC. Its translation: CSARGGQGYTF.

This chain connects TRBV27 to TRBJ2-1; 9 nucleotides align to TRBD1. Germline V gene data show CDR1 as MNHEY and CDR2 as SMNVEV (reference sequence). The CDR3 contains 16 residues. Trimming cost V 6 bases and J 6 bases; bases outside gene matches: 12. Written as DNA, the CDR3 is TGTGCCAGCAGCCCCCCCGGGACAGGGTGGGGCAATGAGCAGTTCTTC. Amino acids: CASSPPGTGWGNEQFF.

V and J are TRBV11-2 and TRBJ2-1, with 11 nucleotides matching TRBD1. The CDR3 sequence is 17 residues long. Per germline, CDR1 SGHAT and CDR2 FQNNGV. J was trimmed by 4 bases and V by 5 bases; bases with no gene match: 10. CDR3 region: CASSPTVGTGGYNEQFF. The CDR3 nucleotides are TGTGCCAGCAGCCCCACGGTTGGGACAGGGGGATACAATGAGCAGTTCTTC.

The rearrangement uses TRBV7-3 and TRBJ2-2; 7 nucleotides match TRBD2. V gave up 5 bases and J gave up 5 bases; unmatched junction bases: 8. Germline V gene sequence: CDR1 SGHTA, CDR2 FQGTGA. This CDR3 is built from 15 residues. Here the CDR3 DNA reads TGTGCCAGCAGCCTGACAGTGGGAGGGACCGGGGAGCTGTTTTTT. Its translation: CASSLTVGGTGELFF.

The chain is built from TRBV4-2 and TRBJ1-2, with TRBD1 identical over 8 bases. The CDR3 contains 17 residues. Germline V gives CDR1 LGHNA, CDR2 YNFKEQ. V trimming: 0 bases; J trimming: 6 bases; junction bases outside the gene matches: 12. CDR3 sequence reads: CASSQDRFAGGKDGYTF. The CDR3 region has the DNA TGTGCCAGCAGCCAAGATCGTTTTGCAGGGGGCAAAGATGGCTACACCTTC.

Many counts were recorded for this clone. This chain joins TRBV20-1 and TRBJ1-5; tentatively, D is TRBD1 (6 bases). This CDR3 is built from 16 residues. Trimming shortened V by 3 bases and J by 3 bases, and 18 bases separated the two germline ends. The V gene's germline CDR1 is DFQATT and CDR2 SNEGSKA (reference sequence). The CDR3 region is CSASRGAVGNNQPQHF. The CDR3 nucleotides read TGCAGTGCTAGTCGGGGGGCAGTTGGTAACAATCAGCCCCAGCATTTT.

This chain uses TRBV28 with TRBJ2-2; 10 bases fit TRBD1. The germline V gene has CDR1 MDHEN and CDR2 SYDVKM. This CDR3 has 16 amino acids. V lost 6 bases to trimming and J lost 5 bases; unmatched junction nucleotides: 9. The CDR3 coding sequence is TGTGCCAGCAGGTCCACCGGGACAGGGGTAACCGGGGAGCTGTTTTTT. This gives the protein CASRSTGTGVTGELFF.

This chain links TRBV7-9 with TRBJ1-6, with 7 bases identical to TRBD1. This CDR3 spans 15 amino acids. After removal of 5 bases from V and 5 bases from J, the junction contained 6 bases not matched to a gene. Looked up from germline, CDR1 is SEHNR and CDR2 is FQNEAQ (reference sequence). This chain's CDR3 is CASSLLGQNNSPLHF. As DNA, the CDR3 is TGTGCCAGCAGCCTTTTGGGACAGAATAATTCACCCCTCCACTTT.

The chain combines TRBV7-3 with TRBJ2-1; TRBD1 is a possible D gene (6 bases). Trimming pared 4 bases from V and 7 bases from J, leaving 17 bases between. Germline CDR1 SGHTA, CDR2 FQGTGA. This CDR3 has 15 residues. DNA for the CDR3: TGTGCCAGCAGCTCCACAGGGAGTTTAGGGAATGAGCAGTTCTTC. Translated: CASSSTGSLGNEQFF. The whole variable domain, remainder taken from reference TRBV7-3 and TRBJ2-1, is GAGVSQTPSNKVTEKGKYVELRCDPISGHTALYWYRQSLGQGPEFLIYFQGTGAADDSGLPNDRFFAVRPEGSVSTLKIQRTERGDSAVYLCASSSTGSLGNEQFFGPGTRLTVL.

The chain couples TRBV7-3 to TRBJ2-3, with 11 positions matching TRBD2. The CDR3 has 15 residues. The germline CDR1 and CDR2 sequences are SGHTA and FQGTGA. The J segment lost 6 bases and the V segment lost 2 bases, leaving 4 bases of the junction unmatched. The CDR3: CASSLSSGGTDTQYF. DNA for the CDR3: TGTGCCAGCAGCTTATCTAGCGGGGGGACCGATACGCAGTATTTT. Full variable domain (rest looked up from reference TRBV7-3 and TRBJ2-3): GAGVSQTPSNKVTEKGKYVELRCDPISGHTALYWYRQSLGQGPEFLIYFQGTGAADDSGLPNDRFFAVRPEGSVSTLKIQRTERGDSAVYLCASSLSSGGTDTQYFGPGTRLTVL.

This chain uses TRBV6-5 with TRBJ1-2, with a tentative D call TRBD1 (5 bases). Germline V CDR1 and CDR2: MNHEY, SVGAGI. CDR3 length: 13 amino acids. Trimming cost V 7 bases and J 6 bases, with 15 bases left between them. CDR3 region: CASTVREVNGYTF. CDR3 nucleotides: TGTGCCAGCACGGTCAGGGAGGTGAATGGCTACACCTTC.

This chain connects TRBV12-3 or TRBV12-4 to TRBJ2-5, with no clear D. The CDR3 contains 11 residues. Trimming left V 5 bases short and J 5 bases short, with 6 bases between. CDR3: CASSGSETQYF. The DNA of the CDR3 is TGTGCCAGCAGTGGCTCGGAGACCCAGTACTTC.

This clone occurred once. CDR3 sequence (DNA): TGCAGCGTTGAAGACTTTGGGCGGGGGGTGGATACGCAGTATTTT. This translates into CSVEDFGRGVDTQYF. V usage is TRBV29-1 and J usage is TRBJ2-3; TRBD2 matches 8 bases. The germline V gene has CDR1 SQVTM and CDR2 ANQGSEA. Trimming cost V 0 bases and J 6 bases; bases outside gene matches: 8. The CDR3 consists of 15 residues.

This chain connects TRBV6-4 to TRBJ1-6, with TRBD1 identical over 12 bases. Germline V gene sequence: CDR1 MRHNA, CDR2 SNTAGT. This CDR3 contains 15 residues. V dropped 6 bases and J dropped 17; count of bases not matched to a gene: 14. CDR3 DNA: TGTGCCAGCAGAGAGACCGGGACAGGGGGCGCGGTGGTCCACTTT. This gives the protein CASRETGTGGAVVHF.

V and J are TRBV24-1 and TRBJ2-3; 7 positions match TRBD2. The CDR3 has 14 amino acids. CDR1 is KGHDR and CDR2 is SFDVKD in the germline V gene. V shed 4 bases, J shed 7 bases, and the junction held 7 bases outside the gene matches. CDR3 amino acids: CATSDPTSDHTQYF. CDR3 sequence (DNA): TGTGCCACCAGTGACCCCACTAGCGATCATACGCAGTATTTT.

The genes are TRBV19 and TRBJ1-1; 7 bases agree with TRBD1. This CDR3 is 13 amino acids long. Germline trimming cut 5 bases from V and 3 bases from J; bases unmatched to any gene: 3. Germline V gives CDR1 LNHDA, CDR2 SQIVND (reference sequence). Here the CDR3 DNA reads TGTGCCAGTAGTGTCGACAGGGACACTGAAGCTTTCTTT. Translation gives CASSVDRDTEAFF.

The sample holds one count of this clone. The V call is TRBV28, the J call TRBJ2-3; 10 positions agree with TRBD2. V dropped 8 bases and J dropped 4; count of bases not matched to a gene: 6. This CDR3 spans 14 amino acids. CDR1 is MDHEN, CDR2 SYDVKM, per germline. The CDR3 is CASWQRGGPDTQYF. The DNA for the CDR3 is TGTGCCAGCTGGCAGCGGGGGGGCCCAGATACGCAGTATTTT.